The clone carrying this T cell receptor (beta chain) was counted a few times. The sample comes from a study of T-cell reconstitution after alpha-beta-depleted transplantation in children. Germline CDR1 SGHAT, CDR2 FQNNGV. V was clipped by 0 bases and J by 4 bases, with 9 bases between them. CDR3 size: 15 residues. Unique molecular identifiers were used in preparing the TCRbeta library. MiXCR, applied by TCRdb to the PCR reads, yields one record per CDR3 protein. Counted here are around 93,000 distinct CDR3 sequences, roughly 8.3% occurring once; the ten biggest clones make up just under 7%. The sample here was PBMCs from the stem cell graft donor, taken from the stem cell graft. This clonotype originated in a human donor who donated a stem cell graft to a child with congenital amegakaryocytic thrombocytopenia. This chain connects TRBV11-2 to TRBJ2-2; D is perhaps TRBD1 or TRBD2 (5 bases each). The CDR3 here is CASSLDGTPTGELFF. In nucleotides, the CDR3 is TGTGCCAGCAGCTTAGATGGGACCCCCACCGGGGAGCTGTTTTTT. The entire variable domain, with the rest obtained from reference TRBV11-2 and TRBJ2-2, is as follows: EAGVAQSPRYKIIEKRQSVAFWCNPISGHATLYWYQQILGQGPKLLIQFQNNGVVDDSQLPKDRFSAERLKGVDSTLKIQPAKLEDSAVYLCASSLDGTPTGELFFGEGSRLTVL.